The entry below describes one T cell receptor (beta chain). This record belongs to a study of blood T cell repertoires in COVID-19. Study as a whole: COVID-19 samples collected from the United States, Italy and Spain covered acute and convalescent phases. PBMCs, B-cell-depleted T cells, or T cells were the source of the cDNA or gDNA that made up the material.

Original data processing: Estimated nucleated cell counts came from reference gene primer amplification. Profiled with immunoSEQ multiplex PCR; TCRdb holds only in-frame clones, not every one. V and J calls and clone size are copied from that table; D and trimming were computed from the DNA. The sample gives approximately 190,000 clones, 70% to 85% of which show up once; about 4.8% is in the top ten. The TCR sequence derives from a woman aged 25 to 39 with acute or convalescent COVID-19. Source material: peripheral blood.

The CDR3 spells CASGPSGWAGNTIYF. In nucleotides, the CDR3 is TGTGCCAGCGGGCCTTCGGGGTGGGCTGGAAACACCATATATTTT. This chain connects TRBV28 to TRBJ1-3; D not resolved. V was shortened by 8 bases and J by 2 bases, with 16 bases between the two germline ends. The germline CDR1 and CDR2 sequences are MDHEN and SYDVKM. The CDR3 consists of 15 residues. Variable domain in full (rest from reference TRBV28 and TRBJ1-3): DVKVTQSSRYLVKRTGEKVFLECVQDMDHENMFWYRQDPGLGLRLIYFSYDVKMKEKGDIPEGYSVSREKKERFSLILESASTNQTSMYLCASGPSGWAGNTIYFGEGSWLTVV.